This T cell receptor beta chain was identified during a study of T cell responses to AZD1222 COVID-19 vaccine. Study findings and constraints: An increase in Spike-specific TCR breadth and depth was observed after two AZD1222 doses.

Remarks on this clone: Its target is not known.

Clones were sequenced by immunoSEQ multiplex PCR, and TCRdb holds only the in-frame ones, with some missing. The sample lists roughly 99,000 clones, approximately 90% occurring once. This CDR3 region has 13 residues. V dropped 3 bases and J dropped 1 base, with 4 bases sitting between them. Germline values: CDR1 KGHSH, CDR2 LQKENI. Specimen: peripheral blood, collected 28 days after the second AZD1222 dose. V is TRBV18 and J is TRBJ2-4; D is ambiguous. The TCR sequence derives from an adult who received the AZD1222 COVID-19 vaccine. The CDR3 sequence: CASSPAAKNIQYF. As DNA, the CDR3 is TGTGCCAGCTCACCCGCCGCCAAAAACATTCAGTACTTC. Together with reference TRBV18 and TRBJ2-4, the CDR3 gives the full variable domain: NAGVMQNPRHLVRRRGQEARLRCSPMKGHSHVYWYRQLPEEGLKFMVYLQKENIIDESGMPKERFSAEFPKEGPSILRIQQVVRGDSAAYFCASSPAAKNIQYFGAGTRLSVL.